The entry below gives a single T cell receptor (beta chain) sequence along with its context. With random hexamers, 0.5 to 1 ug RNA was reverse transcribed. TCRdb reprocessed the immunoSEQ multiplex PCR reads via MiXCR and lists one record per CDR3 protein. This sample carries just over 300,000 distinct CDR3 sequences, about 90% of them seen once, and the ten largest clones take more than 0.06%. The germline V gene has CDR1 SEHNR and CDR2 FQNEAQ (reference sequence). V was pared by 5 bases and J by 6 bases, with 4 bases of the junction left unmatched. CDR3 length: 14 residues. This specimen comes from a study of CD8 T cells in Susac syndrome.

The clonotype originates from a human donor with multiple sclerosis. The chain has TRBV7-9 and TRBJ2-5, with 12 bases aligning to TRBD1. Sample: CD4+ T cells from PBMCs. CDR3 protein: CASSGTGGEKTQYF. CDR3 DNA sequence: TGTGCCAGCAGCGGGACAGGGGGCGAAAAGACCCAGTACTTC. Based on the CDR3 plus reference TRBV7-9 and TRBJ2-5, the full variable domain is DTGVSQNPRHKITKRGQNVTFRCDPISEHNRLYWYRQTLGQGPEFLTYFQNEAQLEKSRLLSDRFSAERPKGSFSTLEIQRTEQGDSAMYLCASSGTGGEKTQYFGPGTRLLVL.